This passage covers 20 T cell receptor beta chains from one sample sequenced in a study of blood T cell repertoires in COVID-19. TCRdb keeps only in-frame clones here, not all; method: immunoSEQ multiplex PCR. The sample records more than 90,000 clones, almost 95% being singletons. Sequenced material: peripheral blood. These receptors all stem from a man in his fifties or sixties with active COVID-19.

The chain couples TRBV12-3 or TRBV12-4 to TRBJ1-2; 11 bases are shared with TRBD1. J was trimmed by 8 bases and V by 6 bases; bases with no gene match: 5. The CDR3 loop spans 13 amino acids. The CDR3 DNA follows: TGTGCCAGCAGAAGGACAGGGGGCGAAGGCTACACCTTC. Protein: CASRRTGGEGYTF.

This chain connects TRBV7-9 to TRBJ2-7, with TRBD2 identical over 10 bases. The J segment lost 5 bases and the V segment lost 4 bases, leaving 5 bases of the junction unmatched. CDR1 and CDR2 (germline): SEHNR, FQNEAQ (reference sequence). The CDR3 spans 14 residues. CDR3 protein: CASSSGLATHEQYF. DNA for the CDR3: TGTGCCAGCAGCTCGGGACTAGCGACCCACGAGCAGTACTTC.

The chain is built from TRBV10-1 and TRBJ2-1; 10 nucleotides align to TRBD2. CDR1 is WNHNN and CDR2 is SYGVQD in the germline V gene (reference sequence). J was trimmed by 5 bases and V by 4 bases; bases with no gene match: 5. CDR3 length equals 15 residues. CDR3 bases: TGCGCCAGCAGTGCTACCGGGACTAGCGACAATGAGCAGTTCTTC. Its protein product is CASSATGTSDNEQFF.

This chain connects TRBV29-1 to TRBJ2-5; 7 bases are shared with TRBD2. V lost 4 bases and J lost 6; bases outside the gene matches: 11. The V gene's germline CDR1 is SQVTM and CDR2 ANQGSEA. The CDR3 length is 14 residues. As DNA, the CDR3 is TGCAGCGTTGGGTCCAGCGGGGTTAGGAAGACCCAGTACTTC. Amino acid sequence: CSVGSSGVRKTQYF.

The chain links TRBV28 to TRBJ2-3, with D perhaps TRBD1 (6 bases). The germline V gene has CDR1 MDHEN and CDR2 SYDVKM. The V gene lost 3 bases and the J gene lost 3 bases, with 22 bases spanning the gap. This CDR3 is 18 amino acids long. The DNA of the CDR3 is TGTGCCAGCAGTTTTCAAACCCCGGGACGTAGGGGGACAGATACGCAGTATTTT. Translating it yields CASSFQTPGRRGTDTQYF.

This chain connects TRBV10-3 to TRBJ1-4; 7 bases are shared with TRBD1. The CDR3 runs 14 residues. From germline, CDR1 is ENHRY and CDR2 SYGVKD. The trim removed 3 bases at V and 8 bases at J, leaving 6 bases unmatched. CDR3 DNA sequence: TGTGCCATCAGTGAACAGGGGAAAAGGGAAAAACTGTTTTTT. Amino acid sequence: CAISEQGKREKLFF.

The chain combines TRBV24-1 with TRBJ1-2; D is undetermined. This CDR3 is 14 amino acids long. V dropped 1 base and J dropped 3 bases, with 8 bases sitting between them. Germline V gene lookup returns CDR1 KGHDR and CDR2 SFDVKD. The CDR3, as DNA: TGTGCCACCAGTGATTTCATAACGGACTATGGCTACACCTTC. Translation: CATSDFITDYGYTF.

The chain is built from TRBV28 and TRBJ2-2; D perhaps matches TRBD1 (5 bases). CDR3 size: 13 residues. Trimming left V 6 bases short and J 4 bases short, with 9 bases between. Per germline, CDR1 MDHEN and CDR2 SYDVKM. The CDR3: CASSQGFTGELFF. The CDR3 DNA reads as TGTGCCAGCAGCCAGGGTTTCACCGGGGAGCTGTTTTTT.

The genes are TRBV30 and TRBJ2-2; TRBD2 matches at 11 bases. The V gene end was trimmed by 0 bases and the J gene end by 4 bases; junction bases not matched to a gene: 4. Germline V CDR1 and CDR2: GTSNPN, SVGIG (reference sequence). The CDR3 loop spans 16 amino acids. In DNA, the CDR3 is TGTGCCTGGAGTGTACTAGCGGGAGCCCTCACCGGGGAGCTGTTTTTT. The encoded protein is CAWSVLAGALTGELFF.

The rearrangement links TRBV5-1 to TRBJ2-3; D is undetermined. The V gene's germline CDR1 is SGHRS and CDR2 YFSETQ. The CDR3 runs 16 residues. Trimming shortened V by 0 bases and J by 0 bases, and 11 bases separated the two germline ends. CDR3 in amino acids: CASSLDGAVSTDTQYF. The CDR3 bases are TGCGCCAGCAGCTTGGATGGTGCGGTTAGCACAGATACGCAGTATTTT. Full variable domain (rest looked up from reference TRBV5-1 and TRBJ2-3): KAGVTQTPRYLIKTRGQQVTLSCSPISGHRSVSWYQQTPGQGLQFLFEYFSETQRNKGNFPGRFSGRQFSNSRSEMNVSTLELGDSALYLCASSLDGAVSTDTQYFGPGTRLTVL.

The rearrangement uses TRBV5-6 and TRBJ2-3; D ambiguous. The CDR3 is made up of 13 amino acids. V lost 4 bases, J lost 4 bases, and 10 bases lay in between. Germline CDR1 reads SGHDT; CDR2 reads YYEEEE. CDR3 protein: CASSSPWSDTQYF. The CDR3 DNA reads TGTGCCAGCAGCAGCCCCTGGTCAGATACGCAGTATTTT.

This clone was recorded once. The chain couples TRBV10-3 to TRBJ2-5, with 7 bases that match TRBD1. The CDR3 extends over 13 amino acids. With V trimmed by 6 bases and J by 5 bases, 6 bases remained unmatched. Germline V CDR1 and CDR2: ENHRY, SYGVKD. CDR3 protein: CAIREGARETQYF. CDR3 in DNA: TGTGCCATCAGAGAGGGGGCCAGGGAGACCCAGTACTTC.

The chain links TRBV5-1 to TRBJ2-1, with no clear D. The CDR3 runs 14 residues. Trimming removed 0 bases from V and 8 bases from J, with 12 bases in between. Germline V CDR1 and CDR2: SGHRS, YFSETQ. The CDR3 DNA follows: TGCGCCAGCAGCTTGGCCCCCGGAGTTGATGAGCAGTTCTTC. This codes for CASSLAPGVDEQFF.

The chain employs TRBV23-1 and TRBJ2-7; weak D call: TRBD2 (6 bases). TRBV23-1 is filed as an ORF, its function uncertain. V was shortened by 0 bases and J by 0 bases, with 12 bases between the two germline ends. The CDR3 is made up of 16 amino acids. Here the CDR3 reads CASSQSGAGSSYEQYF. CDR3 DNA sequence: TGCGCCAGCAGTCAATCCGGCGCGGGGAGCTCCTACGAGCAGTACTTC.

V usage is TRBV5-1 and J usage is TRBJ2-7; 7 nucleotides line up with TRBD2. Unmatched junction bases numbered 12, after V lost 6 bases and J lost 0 bases. The CDR3 contains 16 residues. Germline V gene sequence: CDR1 SGHRS, CDR2 YFSETQ. The CDR3 spells CASTSGRTSSSYEQYF. CDR3 coding DNA: TGCGCCAGCACCTCCGGGAGGACATCGAGCTCCTACGAGCAGTACTTC.

The chain couples TRBV28 to TRBJ2-1, with D possibly matching TRBD2 (6 bases). Trimming cost V 5 bases and J 1 base, with 15 bases left between them. Germline-derived CDR1 and CDR2 are MDHEN and SYDVKM. The CDR3 has 16 residues. This chain's CDR3 is CASSPRSGRSYNEQFF. The CDR3 region has the DNA TGTGCCAGCAGTCCCCGCAGCGGGCGGTCCTACAATGAGCAGTTCTTC. The complete variable domain, with remaining parts taken from reference TRBV28 and TRBJ2-1, reads DVKVTQSSRYLVKRTGEKVFLECVQDMDHENMFWYRQDPGLGLRLIYFSYDVKMKEKGDIPEGYSVSREKKERFSLILESASTNQTSMYLCASSPRSGRSYNEQFFGPGTRLTVL.

The rearrangement links TRBV19 to TRBJ2-7; D gene unclear. Germline CDR1 and CDR2: LNHDA and SQIVND (reference sequence). The ends were cut back, 3 bases at V and 3 bases at J, with 18 bases in the middle. The CDR3 sequence is 16 residues long. The DNA for the CDR3 is TGTGCCAGTAGTATGTTTCCTGAAATGAGTTTCTACGAGCAGTACTTC. This gives the protein CASSMFPEMSFYEQYF.

The chain links TRBV9 to TRBJ2-1; 7 bases line up with TRBD2. This CDR3 contains 15 residues. The junction had 10 bases not matched to a gene; V was cut back by 0 bases and J by 10 bases. Germline V gene data show CDR1 as SGDLS and CDR2 as YYNGEE. CDR3 loop: CASSVDGRAVDEQFF. CDR3 in DNA: TGTGCCAGCAGCGTAGATGGGAGGGCAGTCGACGAGCAGTTCTTC.

This clone was seen just once. The chain combines TRBV2 with TRBJ1-4; D remains unclear. CDR3 length: 13 residues. The V end lost 6 bases, the J end lost 8 bases, and 13 bases lay between the germline ends. Germline V lookup: CDR1 SNHLY, CDR2 FYNNEI. The CDR3 region is CASRGLGSEKLFF. CDR3 sequence (DNA): TGTGCCAGCAGGGGCTTGGGGAGCGAAAAACTGTTTTTT.

The chain joins TRBV28 to TRBJ2-1; 12 bases map to TRBD2. Germline V CDR1 and CDR2: MDHEN, SYDVKM. The CDR3 loop spans 15 amino acids. J gave up 9 bases and V 3 bases, and 6 bases lay outside the gene matches. This chain's CDR3 is CASSLTTSGRGEQFF. DNA of the CDR3: TGTGCCAGCAGTTTGACGACTAGCGGGAGAGGTGAGCAGTTCTTC.